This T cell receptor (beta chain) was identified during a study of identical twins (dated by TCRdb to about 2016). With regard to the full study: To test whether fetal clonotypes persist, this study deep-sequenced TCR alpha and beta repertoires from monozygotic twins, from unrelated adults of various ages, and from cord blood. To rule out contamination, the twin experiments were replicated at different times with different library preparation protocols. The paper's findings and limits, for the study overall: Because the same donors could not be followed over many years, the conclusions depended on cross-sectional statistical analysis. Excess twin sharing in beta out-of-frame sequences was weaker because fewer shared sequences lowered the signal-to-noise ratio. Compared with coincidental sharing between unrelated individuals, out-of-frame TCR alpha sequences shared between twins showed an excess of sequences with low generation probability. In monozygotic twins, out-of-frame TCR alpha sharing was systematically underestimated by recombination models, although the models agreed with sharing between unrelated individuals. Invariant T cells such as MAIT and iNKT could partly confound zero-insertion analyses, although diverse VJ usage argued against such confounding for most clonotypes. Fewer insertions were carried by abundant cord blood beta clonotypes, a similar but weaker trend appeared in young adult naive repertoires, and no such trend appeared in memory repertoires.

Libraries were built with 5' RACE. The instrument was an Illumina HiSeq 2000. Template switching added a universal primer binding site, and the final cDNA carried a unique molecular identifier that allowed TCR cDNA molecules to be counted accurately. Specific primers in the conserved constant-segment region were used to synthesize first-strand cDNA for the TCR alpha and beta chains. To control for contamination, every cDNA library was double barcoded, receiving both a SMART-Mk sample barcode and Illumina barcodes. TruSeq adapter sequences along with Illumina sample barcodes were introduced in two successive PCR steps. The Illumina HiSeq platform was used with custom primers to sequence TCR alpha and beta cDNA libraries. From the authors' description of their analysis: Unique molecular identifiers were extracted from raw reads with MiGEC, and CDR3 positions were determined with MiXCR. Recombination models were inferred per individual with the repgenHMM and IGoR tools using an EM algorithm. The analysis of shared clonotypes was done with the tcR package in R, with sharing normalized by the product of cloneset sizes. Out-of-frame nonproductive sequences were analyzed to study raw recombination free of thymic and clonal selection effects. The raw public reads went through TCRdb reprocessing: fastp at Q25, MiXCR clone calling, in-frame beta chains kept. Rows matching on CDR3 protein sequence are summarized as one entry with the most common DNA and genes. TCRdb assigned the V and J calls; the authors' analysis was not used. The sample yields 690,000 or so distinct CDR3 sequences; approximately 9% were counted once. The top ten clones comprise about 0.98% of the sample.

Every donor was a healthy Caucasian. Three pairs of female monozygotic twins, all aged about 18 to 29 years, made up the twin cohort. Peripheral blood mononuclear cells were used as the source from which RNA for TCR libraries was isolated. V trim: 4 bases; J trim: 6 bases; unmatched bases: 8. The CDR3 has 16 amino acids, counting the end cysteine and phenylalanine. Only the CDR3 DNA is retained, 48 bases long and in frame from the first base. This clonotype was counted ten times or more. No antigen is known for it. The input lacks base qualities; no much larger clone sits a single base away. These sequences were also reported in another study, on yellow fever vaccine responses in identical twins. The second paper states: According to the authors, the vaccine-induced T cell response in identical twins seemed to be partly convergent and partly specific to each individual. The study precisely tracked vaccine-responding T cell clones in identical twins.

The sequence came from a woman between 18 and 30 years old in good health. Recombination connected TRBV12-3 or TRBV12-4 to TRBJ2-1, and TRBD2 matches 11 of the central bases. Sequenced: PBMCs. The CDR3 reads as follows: CASSSTGLAGPNEQFF. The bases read TGTGCCAGCAGTTCAACCGGACTAGCGGGCCCCAATGAGCAGTTCTTC.